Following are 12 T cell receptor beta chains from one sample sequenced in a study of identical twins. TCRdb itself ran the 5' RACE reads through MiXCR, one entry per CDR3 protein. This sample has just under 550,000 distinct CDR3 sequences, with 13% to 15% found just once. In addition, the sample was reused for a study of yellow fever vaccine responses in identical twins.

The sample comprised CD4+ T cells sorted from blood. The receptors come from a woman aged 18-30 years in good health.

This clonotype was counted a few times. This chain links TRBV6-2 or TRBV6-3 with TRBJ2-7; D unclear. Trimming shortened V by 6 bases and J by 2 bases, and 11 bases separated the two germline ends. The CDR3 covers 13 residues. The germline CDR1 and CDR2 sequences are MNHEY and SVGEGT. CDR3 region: CASSSPRPYEQYF. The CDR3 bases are TGTGCCAGCAGCTCCCCGCGACCCTACGAGCAGTACTTC.

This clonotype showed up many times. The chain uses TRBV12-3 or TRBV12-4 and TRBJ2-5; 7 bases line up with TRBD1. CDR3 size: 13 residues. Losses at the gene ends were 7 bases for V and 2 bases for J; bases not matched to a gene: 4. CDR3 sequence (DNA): TGTGCCAGCACCCGGGACAGTCAAGAGACCCAGTACTTC. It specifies CASTRDSQETQYF.

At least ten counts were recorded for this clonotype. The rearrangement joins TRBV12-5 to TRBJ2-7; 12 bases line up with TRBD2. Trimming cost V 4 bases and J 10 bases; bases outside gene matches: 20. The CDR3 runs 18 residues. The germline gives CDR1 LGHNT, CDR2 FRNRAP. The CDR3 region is CASGSPSGALAGGPLQYF. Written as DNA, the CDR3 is TGTGCTAGTGGTTCCCCCTCAGGGGCCCTAGCGGGAGGGCCGCTTCAGTACTTC.

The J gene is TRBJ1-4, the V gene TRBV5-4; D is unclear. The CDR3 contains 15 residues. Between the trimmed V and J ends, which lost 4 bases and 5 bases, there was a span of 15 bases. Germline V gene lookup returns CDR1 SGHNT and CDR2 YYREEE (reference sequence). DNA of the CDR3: TGTGCCAGCAGCCCCGACCCAAGGGAGAATGAAAAACTGTTTTTT. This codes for CASSPDPRENEKLFF. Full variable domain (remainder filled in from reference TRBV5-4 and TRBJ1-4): ETGVTQSPTHLIKTRGQQVTLRCSSQSGHNTVSWYQQALGQGPQFIFQYYREEENGRGNFPPRFSGLQFPNYSSELNVNALELDDSALYLCASSPDPRENEKLFFGSGTQLSVL.

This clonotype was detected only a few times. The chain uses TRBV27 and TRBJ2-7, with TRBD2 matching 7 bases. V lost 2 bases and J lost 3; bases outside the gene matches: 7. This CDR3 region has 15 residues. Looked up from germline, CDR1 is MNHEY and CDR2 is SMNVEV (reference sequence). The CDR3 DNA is TGTGCCAGCAGTTTAGCTGGCGGGAGATTCTACGAGCAGTACTTC. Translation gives CASSLAGGRFYEQYF.

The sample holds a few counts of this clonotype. The CDR3 DNA reads as TGCAGCGCCTCCGGGACAGGGAATCAGCCCCAGCATTTT. Residues: CSASGTGNQPQHF. The rearrangement uses TRBV29-1 and TRBJ1-5; TRBD1 agrees at 9 bases. Germline-derived CDR1 and CDR2 are SQVTM and ANQGSEA. V lost 7 bases and J lost 4; bases outside the gene matches: 5. The CDR3 is made up of 13 amino acids. Full variable domain (outside the CDR3, taken from reference TRBV29-1 and TRBJ1-5): SAVISQKPSRDICQRGTSLTIQCQVDSQVTMMFWYRQQPGQSLTLIATANQGSEATYESGFVIDKFPISRPNLTFSTLTVSNMSPEDSSIYLCSASGTGNQPQHFGDGTRLSIL.

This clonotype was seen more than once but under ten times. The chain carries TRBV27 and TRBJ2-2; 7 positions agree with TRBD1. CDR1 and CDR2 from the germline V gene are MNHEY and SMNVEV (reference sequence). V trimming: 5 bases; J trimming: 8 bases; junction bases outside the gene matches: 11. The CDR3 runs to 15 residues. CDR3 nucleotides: TGTGCCAGCAGTCTCCGACAGGGCCGAGTGGGGGAGCTGTTTTTT. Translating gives CASSLRQGRVGELFF.

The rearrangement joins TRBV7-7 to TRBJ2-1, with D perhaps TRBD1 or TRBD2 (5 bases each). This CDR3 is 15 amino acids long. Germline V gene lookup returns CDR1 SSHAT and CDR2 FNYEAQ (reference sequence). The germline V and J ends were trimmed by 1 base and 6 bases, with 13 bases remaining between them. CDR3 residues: CASSLDGTRPNEQFF. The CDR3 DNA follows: TGTGCCAGCAGCTTAGACGGGACCCGCCCCAATGAGCAGTTCTTC.

CDR3 protein: CASSRRVSYEQYV. The CDR3 nucleotides are TGTGCCAGCAGTCGCAGGGTTTCCTACGAGCAGTACGTC. The chain carries TRBV28 and TRBJ2-7; the D gene is possibly TRBD1 (5 bases). Germline values: CDR1 MDHEN, CDR2 SYDVKM. This CDR3 is built from 13 residues. The germline V and J ends were trimmed by 5 bases and 1 base, with 9 bases remaining between them.

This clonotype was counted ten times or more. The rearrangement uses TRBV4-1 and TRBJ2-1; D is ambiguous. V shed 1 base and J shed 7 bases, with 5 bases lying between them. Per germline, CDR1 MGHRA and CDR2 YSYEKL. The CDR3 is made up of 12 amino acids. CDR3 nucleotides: TGCGCCAGCAGCCAAGCCCGGAATGAGCAGTTCTTC. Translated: CASSQARNEQFF.

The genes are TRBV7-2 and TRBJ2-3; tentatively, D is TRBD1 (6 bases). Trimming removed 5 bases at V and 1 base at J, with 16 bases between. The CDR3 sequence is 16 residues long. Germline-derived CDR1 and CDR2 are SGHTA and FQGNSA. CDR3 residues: CASSHLGQQGTDTQYF. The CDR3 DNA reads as TGTGCCAGCAGCCATTTGGGACAACAAGGCACAGATACGCAGTATTTT. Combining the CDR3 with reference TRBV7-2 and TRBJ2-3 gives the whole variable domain GAGVSQSPSNKVTEKGKDVELRCDPISGHTALYWYRQSLGQGLEFLIYFQGNSAPDKSGLPSDRFSAERTGGSVSTLTIQRTQQEDSAVYLCASSHLGQQGTDTQYFGPGTRLTVL.

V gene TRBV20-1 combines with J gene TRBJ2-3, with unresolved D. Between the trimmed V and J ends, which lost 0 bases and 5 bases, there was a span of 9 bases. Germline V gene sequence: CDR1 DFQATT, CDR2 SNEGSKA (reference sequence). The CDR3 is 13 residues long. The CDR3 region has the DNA TGCAGTGCTAGAGATACTAACAGAGATACGCAGTATTTT. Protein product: CSARDTNRDTQYF.